The T cell receptor beta chain described here comes from a study of blood T cell repertoires in COVID-19. Germline-derived CDR1 and CDR2 are SNHLY and FYNNEI. V lost 4 bases and J lost 7, with 14 bases in between. CDR3 size: 14 residues. In this sample, this clone turned up once. Some clones are missing from TCRdb's copy, which holds only in-frame ones; the method was immunoSEQ multiplex PCR. Among roughly 100,000 clones listed, 70% to 90% were seen once. Sequencing used peripheral blood. This receptor was taken from a human donor in a cohort sampled during active COVID-19. This chain uses TRBV2 with TRBJ2-1, with D possibly TRBD1 on 6 matching bases. The CDR3 DNA is TGTGCCAGCAGTGGGGTAGGCAGGGGTAATGAGCAGTTCTTC. Amino acid sequence: CASSGVGRGNEQFF.